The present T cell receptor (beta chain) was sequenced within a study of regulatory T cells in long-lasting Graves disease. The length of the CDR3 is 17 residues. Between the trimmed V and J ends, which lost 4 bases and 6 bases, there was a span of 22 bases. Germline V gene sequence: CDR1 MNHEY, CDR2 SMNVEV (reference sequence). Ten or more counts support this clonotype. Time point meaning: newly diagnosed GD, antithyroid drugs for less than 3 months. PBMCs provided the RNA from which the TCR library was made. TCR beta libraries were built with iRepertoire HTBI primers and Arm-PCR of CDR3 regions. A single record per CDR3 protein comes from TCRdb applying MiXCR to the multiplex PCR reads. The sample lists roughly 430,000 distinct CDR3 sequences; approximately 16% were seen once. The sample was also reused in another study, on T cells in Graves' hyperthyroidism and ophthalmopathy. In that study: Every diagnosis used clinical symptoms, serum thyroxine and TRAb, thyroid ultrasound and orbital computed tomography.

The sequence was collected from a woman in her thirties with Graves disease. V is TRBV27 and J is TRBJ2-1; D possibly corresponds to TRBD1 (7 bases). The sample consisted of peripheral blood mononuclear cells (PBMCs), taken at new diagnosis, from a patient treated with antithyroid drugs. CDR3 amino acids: CASSYLATSRGTNEQFF. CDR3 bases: TGTGCCAGCAGTTACCTCGCCACTAGCAGGGGGACCAATGAGCAGTTCTTC.